This entry describes one T cell receptor (beta chain). This clone appeared a single time. This clone's antigen is unknown. Per-base qualities were not stored, and no clone one base away is much larger. A second Seattle source provided samples from volunteer blood donors who had recovered from COVID-19. Collaborating institutions collected whole blood in K2EDTA tubes following their own protocols. For TCRbeta analysis, collaborator samples were shipped as frozen whole blood, as isolated PBMCs, or as DNA extracted from either sample type. TCRbeta CDR3 regions were amplified from genomic DNA using the immunoSEQ Assay, a bias-controlled multiplex PCR. The published analysis was carried out like this. The number of nucleated cells in each sample was estimated by amplification of reference gene primers within the assay. To quantify the absolute abundance of each unique TCRbeta CDR3 rearrangement, sequence reads were collapsed and filtered. For each sample, productive Simpson clonality was calculated by taking the square root of Simpson's diversity index across productive rearrangements. Sourced from immuneACCESS, this table was stored by TCRdb with only in-frame sequences that have V and J called. A share of the clones is absent; for the studies checked, an unresolved V gene accounts for under half, and the remainder has no known explanation. The V and J calls and clone size are taken from that table; D and trimming were inferred from the DNA. Recorded for this sample are over 150,000 clones; more than 75% of them occurred a single time. The ten largest make up around 1.9% of the sample.

The data belong to a study of blood T cell repertoires in COVID-19 (dated by TCRdb to 2019 to 2021). Describing the broader study: Samples from collaborators originated in the United States, Italy and Spain and spanned both the acute and convalescent phases of COVID-19. The prospective study material was composed of cDNA or gDNA derived from T cells, B-cell-depleted T cells, or PBMCs. The dataset comprised deeply sampled blood TCRbeta repertoires from subjects exposed to, actively infected with, or recovered from COVID-19. The repertoires were made available in a free public database intended to serve as a resource for research on the immune response to SARS-CoV-2. Samples came from the ongoing ImmuneRACE study (first 160 participants) plus 1,254 subjects from 6 global collaborators. The sample metadata nearly always contained a de-identified subject ID, COVID-19 status, age in years and sex. Where available, HLA class I and class II types were obtained from metadata supplied by the sample provider rather than from assay-based typing. The full study reports these points: The amount of clinical and demographic metadata varied by source and participant and was provided uncurated.

The CDR3, from cysteine to phenylalanine, totals 14 residues. Only the CDR3 portion is preserved as DNA: 42 bases, with reading frame beginning at the first base. Trimming takes 5 bases off V and 3 bases off J; junction bases not matched to a gene: 2. The germline V gene gives CDR1 as MDHEN and CDR2 as SYDVKM. Sequences were obtained from peripheral blood. The rearrangement combines TRBV28 with TRBJ2-2; 8 of the junction bases match TRBD1. This receptor was identified in a man in his fifties who had recovered from COVID-19. The sequenced DNA is TGTGCCAGCAGTCCCAGGGGGCACACCGGGGAGCTGTTTTTT. This encodes CASSPRGHTGELFF.